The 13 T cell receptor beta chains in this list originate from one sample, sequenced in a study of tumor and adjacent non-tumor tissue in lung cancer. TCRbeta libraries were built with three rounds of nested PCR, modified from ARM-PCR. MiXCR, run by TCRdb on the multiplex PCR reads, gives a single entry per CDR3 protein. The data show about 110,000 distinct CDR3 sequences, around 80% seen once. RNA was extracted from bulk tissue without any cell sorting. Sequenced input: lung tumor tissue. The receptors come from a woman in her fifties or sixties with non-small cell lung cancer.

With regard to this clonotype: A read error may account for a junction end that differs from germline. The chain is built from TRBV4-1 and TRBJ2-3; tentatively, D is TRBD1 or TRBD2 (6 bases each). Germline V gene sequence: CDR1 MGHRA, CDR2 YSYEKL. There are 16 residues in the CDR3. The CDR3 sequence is CASSLKQGGTTDTQYF. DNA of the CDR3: TGCGCCAGCAGCTTAAAACAGGGCGGGACCACAGATACGCAGTATTTC.

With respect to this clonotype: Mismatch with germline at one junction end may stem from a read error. This CDR3 is CGVHADRYTDTQYF. CDR3 nucleotide sequence: TGCGGCGTTCATGCGGACCGCTACACAGATACGCAGTATTTT. The chain is built from TRBV29-1 and TRBJ2-3; D is ambiguous. Germline V CDR1 and CDR2: SQVTM, ANQGSEA. This CDR3 region has 14 residues.

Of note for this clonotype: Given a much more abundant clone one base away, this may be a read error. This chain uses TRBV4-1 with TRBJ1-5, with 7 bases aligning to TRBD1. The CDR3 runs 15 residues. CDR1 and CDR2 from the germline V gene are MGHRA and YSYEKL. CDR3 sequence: CASSRTGTDNQLQHF. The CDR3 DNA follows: TGCGCCAGCAGCCGAACCGGGACAGATAATCAGCTCCAGCATTTT.

CDR3 sequence: CASSLAPAGEGTNVLTF. In DNA form, the CDR3 reads TGCGCCAGCAGCTTGGCCCCGGCAGGGGAAGGGACCAACGTCCTGACTTTC. This chain uses TRBV5-1 with TRBJ2-6; TRBD1 might be the D (6 bases). There are 17 residues in the CDR3. Germline lookup yields CDR1 SGHRS and CDR2 YFSETQ. V was cut by 0 bases and J by 8 bases, with 18 bases left in between.

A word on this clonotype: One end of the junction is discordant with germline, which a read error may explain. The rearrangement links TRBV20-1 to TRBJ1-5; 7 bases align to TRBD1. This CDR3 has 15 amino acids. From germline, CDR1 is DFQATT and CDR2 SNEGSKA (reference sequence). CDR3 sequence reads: CSAGRQGGSNQPQRF. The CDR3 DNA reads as TGCAGTGCTGGTAGGCAGGGGGGAAGCAATCAGCCCCAGCGTTTT.

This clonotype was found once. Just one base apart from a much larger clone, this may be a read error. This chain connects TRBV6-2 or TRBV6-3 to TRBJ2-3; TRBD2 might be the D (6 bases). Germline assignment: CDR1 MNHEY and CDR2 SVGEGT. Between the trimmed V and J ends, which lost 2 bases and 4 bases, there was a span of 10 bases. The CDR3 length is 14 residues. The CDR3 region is CASSYPGEADTQYF. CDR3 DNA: TGTGCCAGCAGTTACCCGGGAGAGGCAGATACGCAGTATTTT.

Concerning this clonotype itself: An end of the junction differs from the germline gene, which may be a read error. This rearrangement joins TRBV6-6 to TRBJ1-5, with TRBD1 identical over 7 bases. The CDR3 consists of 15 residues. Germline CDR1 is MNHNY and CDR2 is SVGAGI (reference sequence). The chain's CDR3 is CVSSGPGQRSQPQHF. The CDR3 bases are TGTGTCAGCAGTGGTCCGGGACAGAGGAGTCAGCCCCAGCATTTT.

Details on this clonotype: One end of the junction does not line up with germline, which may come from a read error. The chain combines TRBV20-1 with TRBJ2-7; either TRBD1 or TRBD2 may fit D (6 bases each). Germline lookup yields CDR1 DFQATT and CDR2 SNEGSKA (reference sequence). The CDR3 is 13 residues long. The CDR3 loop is CSARDRMGGQQYF. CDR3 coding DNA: TGCAGTGCTAGAGATAGAATGGGGGGCCAGCAGTATTTC.

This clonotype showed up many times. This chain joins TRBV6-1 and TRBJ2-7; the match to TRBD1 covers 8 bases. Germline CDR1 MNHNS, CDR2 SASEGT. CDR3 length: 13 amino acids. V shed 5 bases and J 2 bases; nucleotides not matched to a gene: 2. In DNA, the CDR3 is TGTGCCAGCAGTCTGGACAGGGCCTACGAGCAGTACTTC. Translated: CASSLDRAYEQYF.

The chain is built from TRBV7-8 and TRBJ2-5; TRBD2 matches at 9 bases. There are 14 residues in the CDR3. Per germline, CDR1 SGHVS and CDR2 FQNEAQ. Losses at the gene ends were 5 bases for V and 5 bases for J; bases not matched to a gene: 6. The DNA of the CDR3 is TGTGCCAGCAGCCTAGGACTAGCGCGGGAGACCCAGTACTTC. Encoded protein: CASSLGLARETQYF.

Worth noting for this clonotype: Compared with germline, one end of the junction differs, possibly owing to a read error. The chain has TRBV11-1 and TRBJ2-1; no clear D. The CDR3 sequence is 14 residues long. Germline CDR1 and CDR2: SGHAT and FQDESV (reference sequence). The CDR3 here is CASSQASSYNEQFF. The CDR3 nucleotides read TGTGCTAGCAGCCAGGCAAGCTCCTACAATGAGCAATTCTTC.

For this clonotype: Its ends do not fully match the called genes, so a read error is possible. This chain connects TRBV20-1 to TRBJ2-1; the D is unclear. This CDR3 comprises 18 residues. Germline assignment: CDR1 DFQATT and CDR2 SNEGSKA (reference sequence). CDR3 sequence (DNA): TGCAGTGCTAGAGCAGTGGGTCCACCTCTTAACTCCTACAATGAGCAGTCCTTC. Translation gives CSARAVGPPLNSYNEQSF.

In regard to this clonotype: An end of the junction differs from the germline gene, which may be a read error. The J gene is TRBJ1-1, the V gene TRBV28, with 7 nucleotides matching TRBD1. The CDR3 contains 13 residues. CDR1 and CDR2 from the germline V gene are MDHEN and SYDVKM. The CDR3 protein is CATLGPQGTDAFF. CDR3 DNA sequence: TGTGCCACCCTAGGACCACAGGGGACTGACGCTTTCTTT.